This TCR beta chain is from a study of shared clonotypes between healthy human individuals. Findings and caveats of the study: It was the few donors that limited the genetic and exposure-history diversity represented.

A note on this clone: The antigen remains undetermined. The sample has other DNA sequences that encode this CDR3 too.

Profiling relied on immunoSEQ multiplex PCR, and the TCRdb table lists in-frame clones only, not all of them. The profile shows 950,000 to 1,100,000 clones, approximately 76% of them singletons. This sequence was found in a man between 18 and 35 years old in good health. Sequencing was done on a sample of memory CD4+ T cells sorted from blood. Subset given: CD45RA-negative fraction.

The CDR3 DNA reads TGCGCCAGCAGCTTGGCGGATACCGGGGAGCTGTTTTTT. It yields the protein CASSLADTGELFF. The chain combines TRBV5-1 with TRBJ2-2; D not certain. This CDR3 is 13 amino acids long. Germline loops: CDR1 SGHRS, CDR2 YFSETQ. Between the trimmed V and J ends, which lost 0 bases and 5 bases, there was a span of 5 bases.